The 21 T cell receptor beta chains listed next were all sequenced from one sample in a study of monozygotic twins with inflammatory bowel disease. TCRdb reanalyzed the 5' RACE reads and collapses them to one entry per CDR3 protein, without DNA. This repertoire includes under 150,000 distinct CDR3 sequences. The sequenced sample consisted of blood. The receptors come from a human donor with ulcerative colitis or Crohn's disease, or a healthy co-twin of an affected twin (not recorded which).

The chain links TRBV28 to TRBJ1-2; the TCRdb D gene call, TRBD1, has no DNA to confirm it. The CDR3 totals 12 residues. Germline assignment: CDR1 MDHEN and CDR2 SYDVKM. CDR3 in amino acids: CASRTGARGYTF.

The CDR3 region is CASSPQADSEQYF. The V gene is TRBV7-9, the J gene TRBJ2-7; TCRdb proposes TRBD2, but this gene call is untestable without DNA. Germline V lookup: CDR1 SEHNR, CDR2 FQNEAQ (reference sequence). The CDR3 covers 13 residues. The full variable domain, rest sourced from reference TRBV7-9 and TRBJ2-7, is DTGVSQNPRHKITKRGQNVTFRCDPISEHNRLYWYRQTLGQGPEFLTYFQNEAQLEKSRLLSDRFSAERPKGSFSTLEIQRTEQGDSAMYLCASSPQADSEQYFGPGTRLTVT.

The J gene is TRBJ2-4, the V gene TRBV12-3 or TRBV12-4; TCRdb outputs TRBD2, but without DNA this stays unchecked. The length of the CDR3 is 18 residues. The CDR3 sequence: CASSPTGTRFEHKNIQYF.

The rearrangement uses TRBV18 and TRBJ1-4. The CDR3 covers 13 residues. Looked up from germline, CDR1 is KGHSH and CDR2 is LQKENI. The CDR3 sequence is CASSPPGNEKLFF.

The rearrangement links TRBV5-5 to TRBJ1-1. The CDR3 length is 14 residues. The germline CDR1 and CDR2 sequences are SGHKS and YYEKEE (reference sequence). The CDR3 reads CASSLLLRNTEAFF.

The V gene is TRBV30, the J gene TRBJ1-2; TCRdb names TRBD1, which stays unverified in the absence of DNA. CDR3 length: 14 residues. Germline V gene sequence: CDR1 GTSNPN, CDR2 SVGIG (reference sequence). CDR3 protein: CAADRAGIVLGYTF.

The rearrangement uses TRBV5-1 and TRBJ2-7; as DNA is missing, the TRBD2 call by TCRdb cannot be tested. There are 15 residues in the CDR3. Germline CDR1 SGHRS, CDR2 YFSETQ. CDR3 protein: CASSSGGGYLYEQYF.

CDR3 sequence reads: CASSYRDTGELFF. The chain links TRBV6-2 or TRBV6-3 to TRBJ2-2. Germline V lookup: CDR1 MNHEY, CDR2 SVGEGT. The CDR3 extends over 13 amino acids.

V usage is TRBV13 and J usage is TRBJ2-1. This CDR3 spans 14 amino acids. CDR1 is PRHDT, CDR2 FYEKMQ, per germline (reference sequence). This CDR3 reads CASSLGGLGNEQFF.

V usage is TRBV5-1 and J usage is TRBJ1-1. Germline CDR1 and CDR2: SGHRS and YFSETQ. This CDR3 is 15 amino acids long. The chain's CDR3 is CASSLVALVGTEAFF.

The rearrangement links TRBV6-5 to TRBJ2-3; TCRdb reports TRBD1, a call that lacks DNA to check it against. CDR3 length equals 17 residues. Per the germline V gene, CDR1 is MNHEY and CDR2 is SVGAGI. The CDR3 sequence is CASSSWGGETSTDTQYF.

The J gene is TRBJ1-5, the V gene TRBV20-1. This CDR3 is built from 14 residues. Germline assignment: CDR1 DFQATT and CDR2 SNEGSKA (reference sequence). CDR3 region: CSVFRRGGNQPQHF.

The J gene is TRBJ2-1, the V gene TRBV5-1; no DNA is available, so the TRBD2 call from TCRdb remains unchecked. This CDR3 is 14 amino acids long. The germline V gene encodes CDR1 SGHRS and CDR2 YFSETQ. This CDR3 reads CASSPGGNYNEQFF.

The genes are TRBV2 and TRBJ2-5. The CDR3 extends over 12 amino acids. CDR1 is SNHLY, CDR2 FYNNEI, per germline. The CDR3 reads CASRGDQETQFF.

The chain employs TRBV5-1 and TRBJ2-1; checking the TCRdb D call of TRBD1 is not possible without DNA. This CDR3 is built from 16 residues. The germline V gene has CDR1 SGHRS and CDR2 YFSETQ. The CDR3 spells CASSLTRDRGDNEQFF.

The rearrangement links TRBV30 to TRBJ1-2; TCRdb reports TRBD1, a call that lacks DNA to check it against. Germline V gene lookup returns CDR1 GTSNPN and CDR2 SVGIG (reference sequence). CDR3 length equals 13 residues. CDR3: CAWIRQGVGGYTF.

The genes are TRBV28 and TRBJ1-2; lacking DNA, the TRBD1 call made by TCRdb goes unchecked. The CDR3 runs 16 residues. Germline-derived CDR1 and CDR2 are MDHEN and SYDVKM. CDR3 region: CASSLSGVNPNYGYTF.

This rearrangement joins TRBV11-3 to TRBJ2-3; TCRdb reports TRBD2, a call that lacks DNA to check it against. CDR3 length: 16 residues. Per the germline V gene, CDR1 is SGHNT and CDR2 is YENEEA. The CDR3 is CASSLGGLASTDTQYF.

The genes are TRBV7-2 and TRBJ1-1. The CDR3 covers 15 residues. CDR1 SGHTA and CDR2 FQGNSA come from the germline V gene. The CDR3 reads CASSLASRWDTEAFF.

V usage is TRBV4-1 and J usage is TRBJ2-1; the D call of TRBD2 rests on TCRdb alone, since no DNA is present to check it. Germline loops: CDR1 MGHRA, CDR2 YSYEKL. This CDR3 is 17 amino acids long. CDR3 protein: CASSQSTGLGIYNEQFF.

The chain recombines TRBV20-1 with TRBJ1-1. Germline V gene data show CDR1 as DFQATT and CDR2 as SNEGSKA (reference sequence). The CDR3 loop spans 14 amino acids. The CDR3 here is CSARAIYSNTEAFF.